In its sample, the clone carrying this T cell receptor (beta chain) was seen a few times. The record originates from a study of T cells after yellow fever vaccination. CDR3 size: 15 residues. Germline V gene sequence: CDR1 SGHRS, CDR2 YFSETQ. Trimming shortened V by 1 base and J by 3 bases, and 13 bases separated the two germline ends. TCRdb itself ran the 5' RACE reads through MiXCR, one entry per CDR3 protein. The table has roughly 500,000 distinct CDR3 sequences, 15% to 20% seen once. The sequence came from a man under 40 who received the YFV17D yellow fever vaccine. Sequencing used PBMCs, obtained 15 days after the yellow fever booster vaccination. The chain is built from TRBV5-1 and TRBJ2-5; D perhaps matches TRBD1 (7 bases). The CDR3 here is CASSLSGRGEETQYF. CDR3 DNA sequence: TGCGCCAGCAGCTTGTCTGGCAGGGGGGAAGAGACCCAGTACTTC.